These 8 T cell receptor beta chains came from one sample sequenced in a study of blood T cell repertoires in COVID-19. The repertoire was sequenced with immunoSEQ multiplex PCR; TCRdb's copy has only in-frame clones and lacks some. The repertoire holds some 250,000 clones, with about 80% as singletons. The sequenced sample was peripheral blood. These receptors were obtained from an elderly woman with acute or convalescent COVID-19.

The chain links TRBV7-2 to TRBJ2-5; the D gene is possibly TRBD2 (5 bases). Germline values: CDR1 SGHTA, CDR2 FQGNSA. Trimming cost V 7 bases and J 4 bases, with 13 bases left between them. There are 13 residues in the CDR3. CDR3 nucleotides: TGTGCCAGCACCAAGCACCGGGGAGAGACCCAGTACTTC. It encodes CASTKHRGETQYF.

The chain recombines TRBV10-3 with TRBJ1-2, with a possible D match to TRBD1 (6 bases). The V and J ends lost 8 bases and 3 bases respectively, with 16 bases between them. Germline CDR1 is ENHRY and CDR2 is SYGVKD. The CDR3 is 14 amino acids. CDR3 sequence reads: CAIFHQGFHYGYTF. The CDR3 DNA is TGTGCCATCTTTCACCAGGGGTTCCACTATGGCTACACCTTC.

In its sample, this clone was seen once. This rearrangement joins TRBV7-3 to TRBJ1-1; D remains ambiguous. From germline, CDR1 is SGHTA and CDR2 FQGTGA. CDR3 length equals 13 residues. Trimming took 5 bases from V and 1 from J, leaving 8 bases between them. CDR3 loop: CASSPAGNTEAFF. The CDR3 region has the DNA TGTGCCAGCAGCCCAGCAGGGAACACTGAAGCTTTCTTT.

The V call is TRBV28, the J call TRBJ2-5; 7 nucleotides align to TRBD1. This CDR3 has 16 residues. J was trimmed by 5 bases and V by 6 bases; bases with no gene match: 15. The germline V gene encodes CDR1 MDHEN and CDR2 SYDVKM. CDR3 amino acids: CASRHVGDRVWETQYF. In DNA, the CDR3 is TGTGCCAGCAGGCATGTAGGGGACAGAGTGTGGGAGACCCAGTACTTC.

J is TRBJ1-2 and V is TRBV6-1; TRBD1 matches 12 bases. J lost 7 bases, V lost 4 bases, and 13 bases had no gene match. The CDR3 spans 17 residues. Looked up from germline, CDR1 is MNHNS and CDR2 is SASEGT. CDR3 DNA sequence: TGTGCCAGCAGTGCACCCTCGGGACAGGGGGCGAGGAGTGGCTACACCTTC. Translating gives CASSAPSGQGARSGYTF.

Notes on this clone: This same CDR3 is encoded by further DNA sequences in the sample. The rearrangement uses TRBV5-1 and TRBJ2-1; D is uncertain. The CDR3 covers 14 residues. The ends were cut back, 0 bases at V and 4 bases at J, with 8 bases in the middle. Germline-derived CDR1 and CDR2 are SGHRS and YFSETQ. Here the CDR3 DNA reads TGCGCCAGCAGCTTGGGAGACACATACAATGAGCAGTTCTTC. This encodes CASSLGDTYNEQFF.

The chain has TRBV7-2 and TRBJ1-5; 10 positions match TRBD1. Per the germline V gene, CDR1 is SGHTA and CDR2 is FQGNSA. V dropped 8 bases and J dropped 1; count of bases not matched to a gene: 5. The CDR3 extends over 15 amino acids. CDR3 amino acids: CASGRDRGSNQPQHF. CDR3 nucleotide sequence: TGTGCCAGCGGCCGGGACAGGGGAAGCAATCAGCCCCAGCATTTT.

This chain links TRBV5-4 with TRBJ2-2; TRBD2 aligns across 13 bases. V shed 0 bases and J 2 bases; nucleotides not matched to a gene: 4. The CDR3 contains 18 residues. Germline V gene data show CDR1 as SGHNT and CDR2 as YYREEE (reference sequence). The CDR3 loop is CASSLGLAGGGNTGELFF. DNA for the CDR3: TGTGCCAGCAGCTTGGGACTAGCGGGAGGTGGAAACACCGGGGAGCTGTTTTTT. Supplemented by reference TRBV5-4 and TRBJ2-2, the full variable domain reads ETGVTQSPTHLIKTRGQQVTLRCSSQSGHNTVSWYQQALGQGPQFIFQYYREEENGRGNFPPRFSGLQFPNYSSELNVNALELDDSALYLCASSLGLAGGGNTGELFFGEGSRLTVL.